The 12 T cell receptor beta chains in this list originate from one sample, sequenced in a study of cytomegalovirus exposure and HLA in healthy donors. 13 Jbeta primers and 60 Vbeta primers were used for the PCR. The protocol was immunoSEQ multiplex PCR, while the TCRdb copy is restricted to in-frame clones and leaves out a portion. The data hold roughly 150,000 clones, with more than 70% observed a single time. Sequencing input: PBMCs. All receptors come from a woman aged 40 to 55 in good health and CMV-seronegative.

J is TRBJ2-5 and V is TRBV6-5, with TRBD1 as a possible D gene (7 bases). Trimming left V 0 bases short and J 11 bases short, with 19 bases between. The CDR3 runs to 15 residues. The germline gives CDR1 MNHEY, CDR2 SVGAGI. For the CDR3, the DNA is TGTGCCAGCAGTTACTCCAGGGGGGTCGTACCTGAGCAGTACTTC. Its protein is CASSYSRGVVPEQYF.

The chain's CDR3 is CASSSAYEQYF. The CDR3 bases are TGTGCCAGCAGTTCTGCCTACGAGCAGTACTTC. This rearrangement joins TRBV5-4 to TRBJ2-7; D not resolved. CDR1 is SGHNT, CDR2 YYREEE, per germline (reference sequence). V was pared by 5 bases and J by 2 bases, with 5 bases between. This CDR3 has 11 residues.

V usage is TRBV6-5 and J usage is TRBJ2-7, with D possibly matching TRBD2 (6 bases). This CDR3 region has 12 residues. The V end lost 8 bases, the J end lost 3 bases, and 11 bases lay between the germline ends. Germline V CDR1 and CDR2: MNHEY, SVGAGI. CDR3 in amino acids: CASWGDRYEQYF. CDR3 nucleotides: TGTGCCAGCTGGGGGGATCGCTACGAGCAGTACTTC.

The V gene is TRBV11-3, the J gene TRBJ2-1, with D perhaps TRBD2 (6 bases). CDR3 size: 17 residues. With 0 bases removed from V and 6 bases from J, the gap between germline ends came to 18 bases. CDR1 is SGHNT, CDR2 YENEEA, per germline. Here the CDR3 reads CASSLDPLAEGSNEQFF. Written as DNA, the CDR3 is TGTGCCAGCAGCTTAGATCCCCTCGCGGAGGGTTCCAATGAGCAGTTCTTC.

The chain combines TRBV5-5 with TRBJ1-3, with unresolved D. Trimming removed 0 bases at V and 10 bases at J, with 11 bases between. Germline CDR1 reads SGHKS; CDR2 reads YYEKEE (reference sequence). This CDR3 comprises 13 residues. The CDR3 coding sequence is TGTGCCAGCAGCTTGGGCGGGGTAAATACCATATATTTT. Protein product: CASSLGGVNTIYF. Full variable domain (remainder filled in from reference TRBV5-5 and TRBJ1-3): DAGVTQSPTHLIKTRGQQVTLRCSPISGHKSVSWYQQVLGQGPQFIFQYYEKEERGRGNFPDRFSARQFPNYSSELNVNALLLGDSALYLCASSLGGVNTIYFGEGSWLTVV.

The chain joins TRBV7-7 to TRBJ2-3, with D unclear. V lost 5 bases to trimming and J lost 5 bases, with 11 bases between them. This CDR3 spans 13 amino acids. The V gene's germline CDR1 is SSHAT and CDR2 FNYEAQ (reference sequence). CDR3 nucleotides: TGTGCCAGCAGCCCTATCCTAGGAGATACGCAGTATTTT. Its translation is CASSPILGDTQYF.

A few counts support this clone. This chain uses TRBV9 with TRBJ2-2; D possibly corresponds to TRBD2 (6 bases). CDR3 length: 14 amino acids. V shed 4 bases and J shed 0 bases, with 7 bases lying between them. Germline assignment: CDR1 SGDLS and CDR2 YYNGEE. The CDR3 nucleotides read TGTGCCAGCAGCCGGAGGGCGAACACCGGGGAGCTGTTTTTT. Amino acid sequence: CASSRRANTGELFF.

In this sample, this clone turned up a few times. CDR3 sequence: CASSGKTGGNEKLFF. CDR3 in DNA: TGTGCCAGCAGTGGAAAGACAGGGGGCAATGAAAAACTGTTTTTT. J is TRBJ1-4 and V is TRBV6-1, with 10 bases matching TRBD1. Germline V CDR1 and CDR2: MNHNS, SASEGT. The CDR3 is made up of 15 amino acids. Trimming took 4 bases from V and 5 from J; bases not matched to a gene: 4.

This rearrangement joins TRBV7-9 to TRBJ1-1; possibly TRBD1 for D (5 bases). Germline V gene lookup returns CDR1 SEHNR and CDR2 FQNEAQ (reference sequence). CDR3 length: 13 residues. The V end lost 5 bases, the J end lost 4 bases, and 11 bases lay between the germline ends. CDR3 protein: CASSQGVATEAFF. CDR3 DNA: TGTGCCAGCAGCCAAGGGGTAGCCACTGAAGCTTTCTTT. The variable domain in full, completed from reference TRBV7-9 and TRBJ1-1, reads DTGVSQNPRHKITKRGQNVTFRCDPISEHNRLYWYRQTLGQGPEFLTYFQNEAQLEKSRLLSDRFSAERPKGSFSTLEIQRTEQGDSAMYLCASSQGVATEAFFGQGTRLTVV.

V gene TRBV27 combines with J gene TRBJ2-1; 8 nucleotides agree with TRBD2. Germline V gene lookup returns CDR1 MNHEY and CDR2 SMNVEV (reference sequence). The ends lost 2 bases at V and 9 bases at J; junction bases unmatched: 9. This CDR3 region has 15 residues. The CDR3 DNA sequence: TGTGCCAGCAGTTTAAGAGGGACTAGTGTCATTGAGCAGTTCTTC. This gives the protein CASSLRGTSVIEQFF.

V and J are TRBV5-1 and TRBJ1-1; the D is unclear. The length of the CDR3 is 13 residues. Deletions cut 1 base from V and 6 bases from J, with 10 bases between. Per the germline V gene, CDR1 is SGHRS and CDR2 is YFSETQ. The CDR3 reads CASSLFYRAEAFF. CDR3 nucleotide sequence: TGCGCCAGCAGCTTGTTCTACCGAGCTGAAGCTTTCTTT.

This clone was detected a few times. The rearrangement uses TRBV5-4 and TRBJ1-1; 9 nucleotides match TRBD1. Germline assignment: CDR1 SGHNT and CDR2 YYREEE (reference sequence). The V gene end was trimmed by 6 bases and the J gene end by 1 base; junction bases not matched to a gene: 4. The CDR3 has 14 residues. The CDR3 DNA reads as TGTGCCAGCAAGACAGGGGGATCGAACACTGAAGCTTTCTTT. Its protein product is CASKTGGSNTEAFF.